A single sample is the source of the 4 T cell receptor beta chains below, sequenced in a study of beta chain features in type 1 diabetes. TCRB transcripts that were expressed got sequenced, as all of the isolated RNA had been reverse transcribed. TCRdb's copy holds only in-frame clones and misses some; the assay was immunoSEQ multiplex PCR. The table lists about 620,000 clones, about 16% of them singletons. Material for sequencing was naive CD4+ T cells from blood. The receptors shown here come from a man in his late teens or twenties in good health.

This clone has more than one count but fewer than ten. The chain employs TRBV7-3 and TRBJ2-3; TRBD2 aligns across 7 bases. Looked up from germline, CDR1 is SGHTA and CDR2 is FQGTGA. CDR3 size: 14 residues. The V and J ends lost 5 bases and 1 base, in that order; junction bases with no gene match: 3. The chain's CDR3 is CASSVTSGTDTQYF. In DNA, the CDR3 is TGTGCCAGCAGCGTCACTAGCGGCACAGATACGCAGTATTTT.

The V and J genes are TRBV7-2 and TRBJ2-7; D is possibly TRBD1 (6 bases). The CDR3 totals 13 residues. The V end lost 5 bases, the J end lost 5 bases, and 13 bases lay between the germline ends. The germline CDR1 and CDR2 sequences are SGHTA and FQGNSA. CDR3 in DNA: TGTGCCAGCAGCCCCAAGACAGGCAACGAGCAGTACTTC. Encoded protein: CASSPKTGNEQYF.

This clone was detected a few times. This chain links TRBV5-1 with TRBJ2-3; tentatively, D is TRBD1 or TRBD2 (6 bases each). CDR1 and CDR2 (germline): SGHRS, YFSETQ. The ends were cut back, 2 bases at V and 2 bases at J, with 18 bases in the middle. This CDR3 is 17 amino acids long. In DNA form, the CDR3 reads TGCGCCAGCAGCTTAACGGGTATTTCGGGGGCCACAGATACGCAGTATTTT. It is translated as CASSLTGISGATDTQYF.

On this clone itself: Mismatch with germline at one junction end may stem from a read error. V and J are TRBV6-6 and TRBJ2-7, with a tentative D call TRBD2 (6 bases). The germline V gene has CDR1 MNHNY and CDR2 SVGAGI (reference sequence). This CDR3 has 12 amino acids. The CDR3 region is CASSSTSGVRDF. CDR3 in DNA: TGTGCCAGCAGTTCGACCTCGGGGGTCCGGGACTTC.